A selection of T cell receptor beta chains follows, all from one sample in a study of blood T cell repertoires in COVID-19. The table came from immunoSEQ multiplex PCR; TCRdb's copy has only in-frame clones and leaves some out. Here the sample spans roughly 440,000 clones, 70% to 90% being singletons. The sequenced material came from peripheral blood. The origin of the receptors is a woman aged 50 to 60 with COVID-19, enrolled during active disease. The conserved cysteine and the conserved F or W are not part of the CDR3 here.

cdr3_aa: ASSLWGGAPSSTDTQY
j_call: TRBJ2-3
v_call: TRBV25-1

cdr3_aa: ASSPPSSTRGYNEQF
j_call: TRBJ2-1
v_call: TRBV18

cdr3_aa: ASSQAAFTDTQY
j_call: TRBJ2-3
v_call: TRBV14

cdr3_aa: ASSAPPQPQH
j_call: TRBJ1-5
v_call: TRBV2

cdr3_aa: ASRSSSPYEQY
j_call: TRBJ2-7
v_call: TRBV28

cdr3_aa: ASSGQMNTEAF
j_call: TRBJ1-1
v_call: TRBV5-1

cdr3_aa: ASSLFNSPGELF
j_call: TRBJ2-2
v_call: TRBV7-9

cdr3_aa: ASSLIGAGGIQQY
j_call: TRBJ2-7
v_call: TRBV28

cdr3_aa: ASSRRLSGGTDTQY
j_call: TRBJ2-3
v_call: TRBV3-1/TRBV3-2

cdr3_aa: AANLAGGHNEQF
j_call: TRBJ2-1
v_call: TRBV2

cdr3_aa: AWWTGPYGYT
j_call: TRBJ1-2
v_call: TRBV30

cdr3_aa: ATSDFSQGFYGYT
j_call: TRBJ1-2
v_call: TRBV24-1

cdr3_aa: ASKRGESDTIY
j_call: TRBJ1-3
v_call: TRBV2

cdr3_aa: ASSSQGFSGNTIY
j_call: TRBJ1-3
v_call: TRBV28

cdr3_aa: ASSIDAEVYEQY
j_call: TRBJ2-7
v_call: TRBV19

cdr3_aa: ASSRRGGNEKLF
j_call: TRBJ1-4
v_call: TRBV19

cdr3_aa: ASSLETSLGEQY
j_call: TRBJ2-7
v_call: TRBV11-2

cdr3_aa: ASTKQTGGTGANVLT
j_call: TRBJ2-6
v_call: TRBV27

cdr3_aa: ATSRDLGATKNIQY
j_call: TRBJ2-4
v_call: TRBV15

cdr3_aa: ASSSRRDMNTEAF
j_call: TRBJ1-1
v_call: TRBV5-1

cdr3_aa: ASSHPRPGSYNSPLH
j_call: TRBJ1-6
v_call: TRBV4-1

cdr3_aa: ASSHDRGGSYGYT
j_call: TRBJ1-2
v_call: TRBV7-8

cdr3_aa: AWSVFSGGYQETQY
j_call: TRBJ2-5
v_call: TRBV30

cdr3_aa: ATSTPGAHGELF
j_call: TRBJ2-2
v_call: TRBV24-1

cdr3_aa: ASRGQGAGTEAF
j_call: TRBJ1-1
v_call: TRBV4-1